This T cell receptor beta chain comes out of a study of T cell responses to AZD1222 COVID-19 vaccine. The V gene end was trimmed by 7 bases and the J gene end by 4 bases; junction bases not matched to a gene: 7. CDR3 length: 14 amino acids. Germline V gene lookup returns CDR1 SGDLS and CDR2 YYNGEE. This table comes from immunoSEQ multiplex PCR, and its TCRdb copy is limited to in-frame clones, with some not included. The sample records 70,000 to 95,000 clones, roughly 91% being singletons. This sample comprised peripheral blood, obtained on day 0 of MenACWY control vaccination. This TCR was sampled from an adult in good health. The chain uses TRBV9 and TRBJ2-3, with 9 bases aligning to TRBD2. CDR3 bases: TGTGCCAGCGGAGAGCGGGGGGCCCCAGATACGCAGTATTTT. Protein: CASGERGAPDTQYF.